The clone carrying this T cell receptor (beta chain) was detected many times. The antigen is not known. The sample belongs to a study of identical twins. Findings and caveats of the study: Models underestimated TCR alpha sharing (out-of-frame) in monozygotic twins.

Template switching, a step in the protocol, added a universal primer site, and cDNA carried unique molecular identifiers. TCRdb reprocessed the 5' RACE reads via MiXCR and lists one record per CDR3 protein. Of 500,000 to 650,000 distinct CDR3 sequences listed, just over 7% are singletons. The germline CDR1 and CDR2 sequences are SGDLS and YYNGEE. V trimming: 0 bases; J trimming: 6 bases; junction bases outside the gene matches: 6. The CDR3 has 15 residues. The data also belong to a second study, concerning yellow fever vaccine responses in identical twins.

Sequences were obtained from PBMCs. This sequence joins TRBV9 and TRBJ2-3; 8 nucleotides match TRBD2. The sequence came from a young woman in good health. CDR3 DNA: TGTGCCAGCAGCGTAGGTAATAGCGGGAAGGATACGCAGTATTTT. It encodes CASSVGNSGKDTQYF. Based on the CDR3 plus reference TRBV9 and TRBJ2-3, the full variable domain is DSGVTQTPKHLITATGQRVTLRCSPRSGDLSVYWYQQSLDQGLQFLIQYYNGEERAKGNILERFSAQQFPDLHSELNLSSLELGDSALYFCASSVGNSGKDTQYFGPGTRLTVL.